A selection of T cell receptor beta chains follows, all from one sample in a study of T cell responses to AZD1222 COVID-19 vaccine. TCRdb keeps only in-frame clones here, not all; method: immunoSEQ multiplex PCR. The repertoire has about 81,000 clones, more than 85% of them found once; the top ten carry about 8%. The sample was peripheral blood, taken 28 days after the second AZD1222 dose. These receptors originate from an adult who received the AZD1222 COVID-19 vaccine. Each CDR3 is given with its conserved first and last residue. A D gene is named only where the DNA matches it firmly. Not all rows give a size; the values are once, few, many and, for expanded clones, a class.

J | D | V | size | CDR3 | DNA
TRBJ2-3 | TRBD2 | TRBV6-1 | - | CASSEVLAGGRDTQYF | TGTGCCAGCAGTGAAGTACTAGCGGGGGGGAGAGATACGCAGTATTTT
TRBJ1-3 | - | TRBV14 | once | CASSPVSGNTIYF | TGTGCCAGCAGCCCCGTCTCTGGAAACACCATATATTTT
TRBJ1-2 | - | TRBV28 | - | CASSSQGVPNYGYTF | TGTGCCAGCAGTTCACAAGGGGTACCTAACTATGGCTACACCTTC
TRBJ2-7 | - | TRBV28 | - | CASSLFGRVSYEQYF | TGTGCCAGCAGTCTCTTTGGCAGGGTATCCTACGAGCAGTACTTC
TRBJ2-5 | TRBD2 | TRBV2 | - | CASSETSREETQYF | TGTGCCAGCAGTGAGACTAGCCGGGAGGAGACCCAGTACTTC
TRBJ2-7 | TRBD2 | TRBV28 | - | CASKMSGSTYEQYF | TGTGCCAGCAAAATGAGCGGGAGCACCTACGAGCAGTACTTC
TRBJ2-3 | - | TRBV29-1 | - | CSKDGGAGTDTQYF | TGCAGCAAGGACGGGGGAGCTGGCACAGATACGCAGTATTTT
TRBJ1-2 | TRBD1 | TRBV2 | few | CASSEARDRGIGYTF | TGTGCCAGCAGTGAAGCACGGGACAGGGGTATTGGCTACACCTTC
TRBJ2-7 | - | TRBV5-1 | - | CASSSSIYEQYF | TGCGCCAGCAGCTCCAGCATCTACGAGCAGTACTTC
TRBJ2-7 | - | TRBV11-2 | - | CASSFDRTYYEQYF | TGTGCCAGCAGCTTCGACAGAACCTACTACGAGCAGTACTTC
TRBJ2-1 | - | TRBV7-8 | - | CASSSTRVVPYNEQFF | TGTGCCAGCAGCTCGACAAGGGTAGTTCCCTACAATGAGCAGTTCTTC
TRBJ2-4 | - | TRBV28 | - | CASSFGASGAKNIQYF | TGTGCCAGCAGTTTTGGAGCCAGTGGAGCCAAAAACATTCAGTACTTC
TRBJ2-5 | - | TRBV18 | - | CASSPPNFQETQYF | TGTGCCAGCTCACCACCGAACTTCCAAGAGACCCAGTACTTC
TRBJ2-1 | - | TRBV9 | - | CTSSVGLGAGGAYNEQFF | TGTACCAGCAGCGTAGGACTTGGGGCCGGCGGAGCCTACAATGAGCAGTTCTTC
TRBJ1-1 | - | TRBV6-5 | - | CASSRYSRGDTEAFF | TGTGCCAGCAGTCGGTACTCTAGGGGGGACACTGAAGCTTTCTTT
TRBJ2-3 | - | TRBV4-3 | - | CASSQVRLSTDTQYF | TGCGCCAGCAGCCAAGTCCGACTTAGCACAGATACGCAGTATTTT
TRBJ1-1 | - | TRBV2 | - | CASSGQAKNTEAFF | TGTGCCAGCAGTGGCCAGGCCAAGAACACTGAAGCTTTCTTT
TRBJ2-7 | - | TRBV19 | - | CASRFTGVSYEQYF | TGTGCCAGTAGGTTTACGGGGGTGTCCTACGAGCAGTACTTC
TRBJ2-7 | - | TRBV14 | - | CASSARQQGGGEQYF | TGTGCCAGCAGCGCTCGTCAACAGGGTGGCGGCGAGCAGTACTTC
TRBJ2-1 | TRBD1 | TRBV28 | - | CASRPRQGDNEQFF | TGTGCCAGCAGGCCCCGACAGGGAGACAATGAGCAGTTCTTC
TRBJ2-7 | TRBD2 | TRBV6-4 | - | CASSAAGGEQYF | TGTGCCAGCAGTGCCGCGGGAGGGGAGCAGTACTTC
TRBJ1-4 | - | TRBV2 | - | CASSDGANEKLFF | TGTGCCAGCAGTGATGGGGCAAATGAAAAACTGTTTTTT
TRBJ2-1 | TRBD1 | TRBV5-4 | - | CASSLGQGANNEQFF | TGTGCCAGCAGCCTGGGACAGGGGGCAAACAATGAGCAGTTCTTC
TRBJ2-6 | TRBD1 | TRBV4-3 | - | CASSLGETGSSGANVLTF | TGCGCCAGCAGCCTAGGGGAGACAGGGAGCTCTGGGGCCAACGTCCTGACTTTC
TRBJ2-2 | - | TRBV2 | once | CAMEAWGTGELFF | TGTGCCATGGAGGCCTGGGGCACCGGGGAGCTGTTTTTT
TRBJ2-1 | TRBD2 | TRBV11-2 | - | CASSPSGSSDNEQFF | TGTGCCAGCAGCCCCAGCGGGAGTTCCGACAATGAGCAGTTCTTC
TRBJ1-2 | - | TRBV28 | - | CAFGQLRSGYTF | TGTGCCTTCGGACAGCTCAGGTCCGGCTACACCTTC
TRBJ2-5 | - | TRBV28 | - | CASSLRPTLEQTQYF | TGTGCCAGCAGTTTAAGGCCAACTTTAGAACAGACCCAGTACTTC
TRBJ2-7 | TRBD2 | TRBV19 | - | CASSPNILALDYEQYF | TGTGCCAGTAGTCCAAACATACTAGCGCTAGACTACGAGCAGTACTTC
TRBJ2-5 | - | TRBV9 | - | CASSNHQETQYF | TGTGCCAGCAGCAACCACCAAGAGACCCAGTACTTC
TRBJ2-4 | - | TRBV10-3 | - | CAIRADGGNAKNIQYF | TGTGCCATCAGGGCGGACGGAGGCAACGCCAAAAACATTCAGTACTTC
TRBJ2-7 | - | TRBV11-1 | - | CASSIWTDSYEQYF | TGTGCCAGCAGCATCTGGACAGACTCCTACGAGCAGTACTTC
TRBJ2-7 | - | TRBV2 | - | CASSPMGSSEQYF | TGTGCCAGCAGTCCGATGGGATCATCCGAGCAGTACTTC
TRBJ2-1 | - | TRBV15 | - | CATSRAGGGEQFF | TGTGCCACCAGCAGAGCGGGGGGCGGTGAGCAGTTCTTC
TRBJ2-7 | TRBD1 | TRBV28 | - | CASRMTGSYEQYF | TGTGCCAGCAGGATGACAGGGTCCTACGAGCAGTACTTC
TRBJ2-5 | TRBD2 | TRBV6-5 | - | CASSYSGRGETQYF | TGTGCCAGCAGTTACTCGGGGAGGGGAGAGACCCAGTACTTC
TRBJ1-3 | - | TRBV7-8 | - | CASSFKGGGNTIYF | TGTGCCAGCAGCTTTAAAGGGGGGGGAAACACCATATATTTT
TRBJ2-1 | TRBD2 | TRBV19 | - | CASSGLAGAEQFF | TGTGCCAGTTCGGGACTAGCGGGAGCTGAGCAGTTCTTC
TRBJ2-7 | TRBD2 | TRBV30 | - | CAHGRGGYEQYF | TGTGCCCACGGGAGGGGGGGCTACGAGCAGTACTTC
TRBJ2-3 | TRBD1 | TRBV3-1/TRBV3-2 | - | CASSHPGTGGTDTQYF | TGTGCCAGCAGCCACCCCGGGACAGGGGGCACAGATACGCAGTATTTT
TRBJ2-7 | TRBD2 | TRBV6-1 | once | CASSDAASGRAGYF | TGTGCCAGCAGTGATGCGGCTAGCGGGAGGGCCGGTTACTTC
TRBJ1-6 | - | TRBV30 | - | CAWSVRGDNSPLHF | TGTGCCTGGAGTGTACGGGGGGATAATTCACCCCTCCACTTT
TRBJ2-7 | - | TRBV4-2 | - | CASSQVGEGAYEQYF | TGTGCCAGCAGCCAAGTAGGGGAGGGGGCGTACGAGCAGTACTTC
TRBJ2-3 | - | TRBV5-1 | few | CASSLGQGRVTDTQYF | TGCGCCAGCAGCTTGGGACAGGGGAGGGTGACAGATACGCAGTATTTT
TRBJ1-3 | TRBD1 | TRBV30 | - | CAWSVHGQGGNTIYF | TGTGCCTGGAGTGTACACGGACAGGGTGGAAACACCATATATTTT
TRBJ2-1 | TRBD2 | TRBV28 | - | CASSPASGSYNEQFF | TGTGCCAGCAGTCCAGCTAGCGGGTCCTACAATGAGCAGTTCTTC
TRBJ1-1 | TRBD1 | TRBV6-2/TRBV6-3 | once | CASSGSTGGSMVNTEAFF | TGTGCCAGCAGTGGGTCGACAGGGGGGTCGATGGTGAACACTGAAGCTTTCTTT
TRBJ2-4 | TRBD2 | TRBV6-2/TRBV6-3 | - | CASSYRLAGGNIQYF | TGTGCCAGCAGTTACCGGCTAGCGGGAGGAAACATTCAGTACTTC
TRBJ2-1 | - | TRBV7-3 | few | CASSLDPHYNEQFF | TGTGCCAGCAGCTTAGACCCCCACTACAATGAGCAGTTCTTC
TRBJ2-1 | TRBD2 | TRBV4-3 | few | CASSQVLAGSSYNEQFF | TGCGCCAGCAGCCAAGTTTTAGCGGGAAGCTCCTACAATGAGCAGTTCTTC
TRBJ2-7 | TRBD1 | TRBV7-6 | - | CASSLGSGQASYEQYF | TGTGCCAGCAGCTTAGGGTCGGGACAGGCCTCCTACGAGCAGTACTTC
TRBJ2-1 | TRBD2 | TRBV19 | - | CASSWLAGEGQFF | TGTGCCAGTAGTTGGCTAGCGGGCGAGGGGCAGTTCTTC
TRBJ2-1 | TRBD2 | TRBV7-9 | - | CASSLVLGGEQFF | TGTGCCAGCAGCTTAGTTCTCGGGGGGGAGCAGTTCTTC
TRBJ2-1 | TRBD2 | TRBV11-3 | - | CASSLDGSGGWEQFF | TGTGCCAGCAGCTTAGATGGTAGCGGGGGCTGGGAGCAGTTCTTC